The sequence of this T cell receptor beta chain was determined in a study of cytomegalovirus exposure and HLA in healthy donors. Notes on the study in general: Within the data, a cluster of highly shared sequence variants was likely a sequencing artifact. The dataset shows that most TCR sequences were rare, while some public TCRs occurred in many donors. With later analysis, a missense DCLRE1C variant became linked to TCR beta V- and J-gene trimming.

As for this clone: Its matching antigen is unknown.

In germline, CDR1 is LGHNA, CDR2 YSLEER. The CDR3 sequence is 14 residues long. V lost 6 bases to trimming and J lost 5 bases, with 14 bases between them. PCR primers comprised 60 Vbeta and 13 Jbeta primers. Sequencing used immunoSEQ multiplex PCR; TCRdb keeps in-frame clones, though not all of them. The table shows approximately 100,000 clones, with about four fifths occurring only once. Sequenced sample: PBMCs. The chain links TRBV4-3 to TRBJ2-1; D not resolved. The receptor's source is a man aged 45-65 years in good health and CMV-seronegative. CDR3 coding DNA: TGCGCCAGCAGTGATAACCGCCTAAACAATGAGCAGTTCTTC. Residues: CASSDNRLNNEQFF.